This record concerns one T cell receptor beta chain sequence. What it binds is not known. TCRdb reprocessed the 5' RACE reads with MiXCR, giving one entry per CDR3 protein. This sample carries 250,000 or so distinct CDR3 sequences, 8% to 10% of them seen once, and the ten largest clones take 22%. These data originate in a study of T-cell memory formation after mild COVID-19. Study in general: Clusters were largely donor specific.

The V end was cut by 5 bases, the J end by 1 base, with 13 bases between. The CDR3 is 15 amino acids. Germline CDR1 and CDR2: SGHTA and FQGTGA. Study-level points and caveats: Certain responding clones were present in pre-infection memory, suggesting participation of cross-reactive memory. CD4+ contracting clones were mainly CM and EM; CD8+ ones, EMRA. Clones shrinking from day 15 to 85 showed even CD4/CD8 mixes; later expanders tilted CD4+.

The chain couples TRBV7-3 to TRBJ2-3; D is possibly TRBD1 (5 bases). The receptor's source is a man younger than 30 who had mild COVID-19 (a few samples of this study predate the infection). Cell type and time point are not known. The sequenced sample was PBMCs or a T cell subset sorted from them (not recorded which). The CDR3 spells CASSPTTDRTDTQYF. The CDR3 DNA sequence: TGTGCCAGCAGCCCGACGACAGACCGCACAGATACGCAGTATTTT.